The 4 T cell receptor beta chains below were found in one sample sequenced in a study of blood T cell repertoires in COVID-19. Data came from immunoSEQ multiplex PCR; TCRdb stores just in-frame clones and leaves some out. The data hold tens of thousands of clones, with 90% to 95% observed a single time. Sequences were obtained from peripheral blood. These receptors originate from a man between 60 and 70 years old with active or convalescent COVID-19.

The V call is TRBV5-1, the J call TRBJ2-5, with TRBD2 matching over 8 bases. The CDR3 totals 15 residues. Germline CDR1 and CDR2: SGHRS and YFSETQ. With V trimmed by 0 bases and J by 5 bases, 6 bases remained unmatched. The CDR3 bases are TGCGCCAGCAGCTTGGTTGCGGGGGGTGGTGAGACCCAGTACTTC. This gives the protein CASSLVAGGGETQYF.

The J gene is TRBJ2-2, the V gene TRBV9; 10 bases agree with TRBD2. CDR1 is SGDLS, CDR2 YYNGEE, per germline. There are 17 residues in the CDR3. The V and J ends lost 4 bases and 5 bases, in that order; junction bases with no gene match: 11. The CDR3 protein is CASSPRGLAGATGELFF. The CDR3 bases are TGTGCCAGCAGCCCCCGAGGGCTAGCGGGAGCAACCGGGGAGCTGTTTTTT.

The J gene is TRBJ1-4, the V gene TRBV7-9; 7 bases are a match to TRBD1. Trimming took 5 bases from V and 7 from J; bases not matched to a gene: 10. CDR3 length equals 15 residues. Germline V gene lookup returns CDR1 SEHNR and CDR2 FQNEAQ (reference sequence). The CDR3 sequence: CASSAKRQGAEKLFF. CDR3 nucleotides: TGTGCCAGCAGCGCCAAGAGACAGGGCGCTGAAAAACTGTTTTTT.

V is TRBV19 and J is TRBJ1-2; possibly TRBD1 for D (6 bases). This CDR3 comprises 13 residues. The germline V gene has CDR1 LNHDA and CDR2 SQIVND (reference sequence). V lost 5 bases and J lost 5, with 12 bases in between. The CDR3 DNA is TGTGCCAGTAGTTCCCAGGGGTCGTATGGCTACACCTTC. Its protein is CASSSQGSYGYTF.